Sequencing of this TCR beta chain was carried out in a study of blood T cells in healthy people across ages. The CDR3 runs to 14 residues. Looked up from germline, CDR1 is DFQATT and CDR2 is SNEGSKA (reference sequence). Trimming stripped 0 bases from V and 4 bases from J, with 10 bases between. Primers used in a second PCR of about 7 to 12 cycles were a sample-barcoded 5' primer and a J-beta primer mix. TCRdb redid the calling of the 5' RACE reads with MiXCR, one entry per CDR3 protein. The data show around 750,000 distinct CDR3 sequences, about 53% seen once. Overall study results and limits: Reliance upon unsorted PBMCs precluded definitive naive versus antigen-experienced comparison.

Concerning this clonotype: Its target is not known.

Input material: blood. This sequence was found in a man of 80 years or more in good health. This chain links TRBV20-1 with TRBJ1-5; D might be TRBD1 (6 bases). CDR3 in amino acids: CSARDQGRNQPQHF. The CDR3 nucleotides read TGCAGTGCTAGAGATCAGGGGAGGAATCAGCCCCAGCATTTT.